This entry describes one TCR beta chain. Produced via immunoSEQ multiplex PCR; TCRdb's table is partial and in-frame only. Of roughly 400,000 clones listed, about 88% are singletons. The data are from a study of blood T cell repertoires in COVID-19. Study-level information: The cDNA or gDNA used as material had been derived from T cells, B-cell-depleted T cells, or PBMCs.

Allocation to cohorts depended on clinical history reported by the participants. The germline CDR1 and CDR2 sequences are SEHNR and FQNEAQ (reference sequence). The CDR3 length is 17 residues. V dropped 3 bases and J dropped 0 bases, with 14 bases sitting between them. Sample: PBMCs or T cells enriched from blood (not recorded which). The gene calls are TRBV7-9 and TRBJ1-4, with D possibly matching TRBD1 (5 bases). This sequence was found in a woman aged 18-35 years who had been exposed to COVID-19. The chain's CDR3 is CASSLGQLIATNEKLFF. The CDR3 bases are TGTGCCAGCAGCTTGGGGCAGTTGATAGCAACTAATGAAAAACTGTTTTTT. Together with reference TRBV7-9 and TRBJ1-4, the CDR3 gives the full variable domain: DTGVSQNPRHKITKRGQNVTFRCDPISEHNRLYWYRQTLGQGPEFLTYFQNEAQLEKSRLLSDRFSAERPKGSFSTLEIQRTEQGDSAMYLCASSLGQLIATNEKLFFGSGTQLSVL.